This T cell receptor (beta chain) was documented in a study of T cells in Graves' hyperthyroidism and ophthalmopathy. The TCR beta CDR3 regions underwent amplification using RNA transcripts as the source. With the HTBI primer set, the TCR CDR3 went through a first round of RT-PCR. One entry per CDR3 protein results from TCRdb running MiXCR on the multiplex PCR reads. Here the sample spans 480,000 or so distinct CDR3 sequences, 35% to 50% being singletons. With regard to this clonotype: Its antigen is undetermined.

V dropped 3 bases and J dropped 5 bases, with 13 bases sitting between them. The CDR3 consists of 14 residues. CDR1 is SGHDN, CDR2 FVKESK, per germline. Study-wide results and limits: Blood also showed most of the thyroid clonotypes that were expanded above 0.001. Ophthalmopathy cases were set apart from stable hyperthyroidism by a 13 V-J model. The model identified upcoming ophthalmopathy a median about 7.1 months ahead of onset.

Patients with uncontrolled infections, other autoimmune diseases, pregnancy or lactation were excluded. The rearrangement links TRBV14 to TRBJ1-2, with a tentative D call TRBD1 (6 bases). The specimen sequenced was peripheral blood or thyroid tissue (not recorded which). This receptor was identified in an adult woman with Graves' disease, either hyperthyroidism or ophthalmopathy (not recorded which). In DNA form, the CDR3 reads TGTGCCAGCAGCCAGCGGCCAGGGGCGTATGGCTACACCTTC. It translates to CASSQRPGAYGYTF.